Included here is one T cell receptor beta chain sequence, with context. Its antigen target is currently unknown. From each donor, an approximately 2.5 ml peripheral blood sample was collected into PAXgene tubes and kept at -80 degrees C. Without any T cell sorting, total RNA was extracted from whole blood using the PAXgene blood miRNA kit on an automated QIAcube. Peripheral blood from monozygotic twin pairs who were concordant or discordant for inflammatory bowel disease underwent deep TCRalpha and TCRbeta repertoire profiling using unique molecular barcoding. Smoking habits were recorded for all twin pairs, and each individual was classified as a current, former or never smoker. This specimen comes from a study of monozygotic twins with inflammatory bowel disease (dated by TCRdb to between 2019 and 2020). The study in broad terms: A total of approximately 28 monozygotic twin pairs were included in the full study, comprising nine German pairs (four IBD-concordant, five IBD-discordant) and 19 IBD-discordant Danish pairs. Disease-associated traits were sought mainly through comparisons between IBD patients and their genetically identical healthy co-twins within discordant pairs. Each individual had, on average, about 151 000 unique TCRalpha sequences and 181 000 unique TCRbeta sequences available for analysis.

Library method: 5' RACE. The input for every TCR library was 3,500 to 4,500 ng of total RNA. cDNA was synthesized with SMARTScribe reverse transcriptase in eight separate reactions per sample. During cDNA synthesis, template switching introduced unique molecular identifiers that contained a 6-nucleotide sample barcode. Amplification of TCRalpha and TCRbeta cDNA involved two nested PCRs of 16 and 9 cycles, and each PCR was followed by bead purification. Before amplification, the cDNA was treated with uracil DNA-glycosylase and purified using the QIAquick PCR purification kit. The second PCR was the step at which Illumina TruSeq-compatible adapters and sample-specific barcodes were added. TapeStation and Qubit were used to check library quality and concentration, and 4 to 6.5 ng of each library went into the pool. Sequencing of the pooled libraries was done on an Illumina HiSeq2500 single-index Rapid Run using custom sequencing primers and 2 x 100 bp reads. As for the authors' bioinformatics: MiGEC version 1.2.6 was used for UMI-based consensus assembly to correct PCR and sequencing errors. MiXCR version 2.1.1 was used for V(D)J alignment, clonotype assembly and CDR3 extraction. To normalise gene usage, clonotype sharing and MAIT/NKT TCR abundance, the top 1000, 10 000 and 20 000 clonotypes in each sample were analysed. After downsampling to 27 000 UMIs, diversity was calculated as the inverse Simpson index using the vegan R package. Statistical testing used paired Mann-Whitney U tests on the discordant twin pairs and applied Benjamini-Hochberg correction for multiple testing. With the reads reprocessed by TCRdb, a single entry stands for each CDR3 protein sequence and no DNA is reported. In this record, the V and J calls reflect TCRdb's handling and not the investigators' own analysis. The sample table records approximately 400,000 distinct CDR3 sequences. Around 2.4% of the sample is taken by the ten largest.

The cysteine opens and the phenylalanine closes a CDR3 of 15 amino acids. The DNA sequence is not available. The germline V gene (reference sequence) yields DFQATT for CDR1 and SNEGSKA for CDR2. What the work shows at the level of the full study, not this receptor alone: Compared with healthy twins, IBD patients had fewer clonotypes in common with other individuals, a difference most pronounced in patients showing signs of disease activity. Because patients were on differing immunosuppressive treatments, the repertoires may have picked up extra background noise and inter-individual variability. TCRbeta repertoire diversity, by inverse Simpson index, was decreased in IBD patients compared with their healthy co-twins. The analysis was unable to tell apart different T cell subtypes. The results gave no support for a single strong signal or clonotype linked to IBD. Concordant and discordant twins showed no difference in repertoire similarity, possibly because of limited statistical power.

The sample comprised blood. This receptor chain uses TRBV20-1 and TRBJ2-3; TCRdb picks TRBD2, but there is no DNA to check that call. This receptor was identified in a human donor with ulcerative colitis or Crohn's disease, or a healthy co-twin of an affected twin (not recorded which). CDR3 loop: CSARKREGSPDTQYF.